These 22 T cell receptor beta chains were sequenced from one sample in a study of OX40 agonist ivuxolimab in advanced cancers. Repertoires were generated with immunoSEQ multiplex PCR, while TCRdb's copy carries only in-frame clones and drops some. This sample yields about 95,000 clones, of which over 75% are seen a single time; roughly 2.5% belongs to the top ten. The sample here was CD4+ or CD8+ T cells sorted from blood, taken in a trial of the OX40 agonist ivuxolimab. All receptors come from an adult with an advanced solid tumor such as melanoma, head and neck, liver or kidney cancer.

CDR3 DNA: TGTGCCAGCAGCGACGCCCGGGGGACTGAAAAACTGTTTTTT. Translating it yields CASSDARGTEKLFF. The chain carries TRBV5-4 and TRBJ1-4; D may be TRBD1 (5 bases). CDR1 is SGHNT, CDR2 YYREEE, per germline (reference sequence). V gave up 4 bases and J gave up 7 bases, with 14 bases separating them. The CDR3 consists of 14 residues.

CDR3 coding DNA: TGCGCCAGCAGCCAGGTGGACCAGGGCTTGTACGAGCAGTACTTC. This sequence encodes CASSQVDQGLYEQYF. The chain uses TRBV4-3 and TRBJ2-7; D perhaps matches TRBD1 (5 bases). Trimming shortened V by 3 bases and J by 4 bases, and 16 bases separated the two germline ends. The CDR3 is made up of 15 amino acids. Germline CDR1 reads LGHNA; CDR2 reads YSLEER.

About this clone itself: This CDR3 fails to terminate in the conserved phenylalanine or tryptophan, so it likely reflects a read error. The DNA is omitted, as the CDR3 cannot be located on it reliably, and the CDR3 follows TCRdb's listing. CDR3 loop: CASSLPMGRLQL. The rearrangement links TRBV7-9 to TRBJ2-7; whether TRBD2, the table's D call, matches the DNA was not checked. Including both end residues, the CDR3 is 12 amino acids long. Germline V gene data show CDR1 as SEHNR and CDR2 as FQNEAQ (reference sequence).

As for this clone: The identical CDR3 is also encoded by other nucleotide sequences in the sample. The CDR3 region is CASSFTGQGGTEAFF. The CDR3 region has the DNA TGCGCCAGCAGCTTCACAGGACAGGGGGGGACTGAAGCTTTCTTT. The J gene is TRBJ1-1, the V gene TRBV5-1; 10 bases map to TRBD1. CDR3 length: 15 residues. Germline V gives CDR1 SGHRS, CDR2 YFSETQ. With V trimmed by 2 bases and J by 5 bases, 6 bases remained unmatched.

This chain links TRBV7-3 with TRBJ2-7; no clear D. In germline, CDR1 is SGHTA, CDR2 FQGTGA. The V gene lost 2 bases and the J gene lost 3 bases, with 8 bases spanning the gap. The CDR3 spans 13 residues. The CDR3 here is CASSLAAGYEQYF. CDR3 in DNA: TGTGCCAGCAGCTTAGCCGCCGGCTACGAGCAGTACTTC.

The rearrangement joins TRBV19 to TRBJ1-2; perhaps TRBD1 as D (6 bases). Trimming left V 5 bases short and J 4 bases short, with 23 bases between. Per the germline V gene, CDR1 is LNHDA and CDR2 is SQIVND (reference sequence). CDR3 length: 17 amino acids. CDR3 nucleotides: TGTGCCAGTAGTTCGCACGGACAGACCGTTCCTCCCTATGGCTACACCTTC. This translates into CASSSHGQTVPPYGYTF.

CDR3 nucleotides: TGTGCCAGCAGTTCGGCAGGACAGATGAGCTCTGGGGCCAACGTCCTGACTTTC. Residues: CASSSAGQMSSGANVLTF. This sequence joins TRBV28 and TRBJ2-6; a possible D gene is TRBD1 (6 bases). V was trimmed by 4 bases and J by 0 bases, leaving 16 bases between them. Germline-derived CDR1 and CDR2 are MDHEN and SYDVKM. This CDR3 spans 18 amino acids.

In its sample, this clone was seen once. This chain links TRBV19 with TRBJ2-7, with 8 bases matching TRBD2. Looked up from germline, CDR1 is LNHDA and CDR2 is SQIVND (reference sequence). The CDR3 length is 16 residues. With V trimmed by 0 bases and J by 0 bases, 4 bases remained unmatched. CDR3 DNA sequence: TGTGCCAGTAGTATAGATCACGGGACTAGCTCCTACGAGCAGTACTTC. This translates into CASSIDHGTSSYEQYF.

The CDR3, as DNA: TGTGCCATCACCGAAGGGGACAGGCTCTACAATGAGCAGTTCTTC. This translates into CAITEGDRLYNEQFF. The rearrangement uses TRBV10-3 and TRBJ2-1, with 8 bases matching TRBD1. V trimming: 7 bases; J trimming: 3 bases; junction bases outside the gene matches: 8. The germline CDR1 and CDR2 sequences are ENHRY and SYGVKD. The CDR3 contains 15 residues.

V gene TRBV7-2 combines with J gene TRBJ2-1; no reliable D call. Germline V CDR1 and CDR2: SGHTA, FQGNSA. This CDR3 contains 13 residues. The V and J ends lost 7 bases and 10 bases respectively, with 17 bases between them. The CDR3 DNA sequence: TGTGCCAGCATCCTGGACCCCATACGGGAGCAGTTCTTC. Residues: CASILDPIREQFF.

The rearrangement uses TRBV2 and TRBJ1-2, with a tentative D call TRBD1 (5 bases). In germline, CDR1 is SNHLY, CDR2 FYNNEI. CDR3 length equals 15 residues. Trimming removed 7 bases from V and 1 base from J, with 16 bases in between. The DNA for the CDR3 is TGTGCCAGCAAACTCCGGGACGGCGGTAACTATGGCTACACCTTC. Amino acid sequence: CASKLRDGGNYGYTF.

This chain uses TRBV18 with TRBJ1-4; D perhaps matches TRBD1 (5 bases). CDR3 length: 17 amino acids. Germline V gives CDR1 KGHSH, CDR2 LQKENI. Trimming left V 2 bases short and J 4 bases short, with 17 bases between. The CDR3 here is CASSPWAAGLLNEKLFF. In DNA form, the CDR3 reads TGTGCCAGCTCACCATGGGCAGCGGGACTACTTAATGAAAAACTGTTTTTT.

CDR3 region: CASSFGGFTDTQYF. In DNA form, the CDR3 reads TGCGCCAGCAGCTTTGGTGGCTTCACAGATACGCAGTATTTT. The V gene is TRBV5-1, the J gene TRBJ2-3; unclear D gene. The CDR3 totals 14 residues. CDR1 is SGHRS, CDR2 YFSETQ, per germline. The ends were cut back, 2 bases at V and 2 bases at J, with 9 bases in the middle. Full variable domain (missing parts from reference TRBV5-1 and TRBJ2-3): KAGVTQTPRYLIKTRGQQVTLSCSPISGHRSVSWYQQTPGQGLQFLFEYFSETQRNKGNFPGRFSGRQFSNSRSEMNVSTLELGDSALYLCASSFGGFTDTQYFGPGTRLTVL.

CDR3 nucleotides: TGTGCCAGCGCCGGACCAACCACCTACAATGAGCAGTTCTTC. This sequence encodes CASAGPTTYNEQFF. This chain joins TRBV2 and TRBJ2-1; D gene ambiguous. The CDR3 length is 14 residues. Deletions cut 8 bases from V and 2 bases from J, with 13 bases between. Germline lookup yields CDR1 SNHLY and CDR2 FYNNEI.

The table lists this clone with a count of one. This chain links TRBV7-2 with TRBJ1-5; D is uncertain. CDR1 is SGHTA, CDR2 FQGNSA, per germline. V was clipped by 2 bases and J by 3 bases, with 11 bases between them. CDR3 length: 15 residues. The CDR3 spells CASSLMFSFNQPQHF. For the CDR3, the DNA is TGTGCCAGCAGCTTAATGTTCAGCTTCAATCAGCCCCAGCATTTT.

This sequence joins TRBV5-6 and TRBJ2-5, with D perhaps matching TRBD2 (6 bases). Germline CDR1 SGHDT, CDR2 YYEEEE. Between the trimmed V and J ends, which lost 5 bases and 1 base, there was a span of 12 bases. The length of the CDR3 is 14 residues. CDR3 coding DNA: TGTGCCAGCAGTGTGATGGGGGGCCAAGAGACCCAGTACTTC. This encodes CASSVMGGQETQYF. Drawing the rest from reference TRBV5-6 and TRBJ2-5, the complete variable domain is DAGVTQSPTHLIKTRGQQVTLRCSPKSGHDTVSWYQQALGQGPQFIFQYYEEEERQRGNFPDRFSGHQFPNYSSELNVNALLLGDSALYLCASSVMGGQETQYFGPGTRLLVL.

This clone was counted once. V usage is TRBV28 and J usage is TRBJ2-7; 10 bases line up with TRBD2. J lost 8 bases, V lost 5 bases, and 6 bases had no gene match. The CDR3 has 13 amino acids. Germline values: CDR1 MDHEN, CDR2 SYDVKM. The CDR3 DNA reads TGTGCCAGCAGTGTTCTAGCGGGAGTTCAGCAGTACTTC. It is translated as CASSVLAGVQQYF.

CDR3 sequence reads: CASSPDRGEKLFF. CDR3 bases: TGTGCCAGCTCACCCGACCGAGGGGAAAAACTGTTTTTT. The chain links TRBV18 to TRBJ1-4; no firm D call. Germline CDR1 and CDR2: KGHSH and LQKENI. The CDR3 has 13 residues. V was clipped by 3 bases and J by 8 bases, with 10 bases between them.

This chain joins TRBV19 and TRBJ1-5; D uncertain. The CDR3 has 15 residues. Germline V gives CDR1 LNHDA, CDR2 SQIVND (reference sequence). Trimming pared 1 base from V and 2 bases from J, leaving 9 bases between. The CDR3 DNA reads TGTGCCAGTAGTATAGGTATTACGGGCAATCAGCCCCAGCATTTT. Amino acid sequence: CASSIGITGNQPQHF.

This chain uses TRBV27 with TRBJ2-7; 7 nucleotides line up with TRBD1. The ends lost 2 bases at V and 4 bases at J; junction bases unmatched: 8. Germline loops: CDR1 MNHEY, CDR2 SMNVEV (reference sequence). The CDR3 is made up of 15 amino acids. CDR3 sequence reads: CASSLKGAGGYEQYF. CDR3 sequence (DNA): TGTGCCAGCAGTTTAAAGGGGGCAGGGGGTTACGAGCAGTACTTC.

The chain carries TRBV30 and TRBJ2-1, with D unresolved. Germline V gives CDR1 GTSNPN, CDR2 SVGIG (reference sequence). The CDR3 totals 11 residues. V was pared by 0 bases and J by 10 bases, with 7 bases between. In DNA, the CDR3 is TGTGCCTGGAGTGTACAGACAGAGCAGTTCTTC. Protein: CAWSVQTEQFF.

The chain is built from TRBV18 and TRBJ2-7, with 8 bases fitting TRBD1. Germline V gene sequence: CDR1 KGHSH, CDR2 LQKENI. The CDR3 covers 15 residues. Trimming at V came to 0 bases and at J to 5 bases, leaving 6 bases not matched to a gene. CDR3 in amino acids: CASSPPGQGANEQYF. The CDR3 DNA reads as TGTGCCAGCTCACCACCGGGGCAGGGGGCCAACGAGCAGTACTTC.